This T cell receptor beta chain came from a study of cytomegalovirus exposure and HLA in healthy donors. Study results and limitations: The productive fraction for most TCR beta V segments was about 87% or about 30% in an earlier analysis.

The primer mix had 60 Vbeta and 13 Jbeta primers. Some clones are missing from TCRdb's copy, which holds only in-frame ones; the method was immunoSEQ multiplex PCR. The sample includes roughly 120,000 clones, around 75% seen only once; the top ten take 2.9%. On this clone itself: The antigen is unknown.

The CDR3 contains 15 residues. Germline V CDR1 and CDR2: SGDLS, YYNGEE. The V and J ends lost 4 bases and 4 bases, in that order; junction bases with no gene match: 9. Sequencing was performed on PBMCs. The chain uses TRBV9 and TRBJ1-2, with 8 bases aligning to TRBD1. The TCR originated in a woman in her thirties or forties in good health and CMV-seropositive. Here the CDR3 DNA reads TGTGCCAGCAGCTCCGCCGGGACAGGACTCTATGGCTACACCTTC. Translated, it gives CASSSAGTGLYGYTF.